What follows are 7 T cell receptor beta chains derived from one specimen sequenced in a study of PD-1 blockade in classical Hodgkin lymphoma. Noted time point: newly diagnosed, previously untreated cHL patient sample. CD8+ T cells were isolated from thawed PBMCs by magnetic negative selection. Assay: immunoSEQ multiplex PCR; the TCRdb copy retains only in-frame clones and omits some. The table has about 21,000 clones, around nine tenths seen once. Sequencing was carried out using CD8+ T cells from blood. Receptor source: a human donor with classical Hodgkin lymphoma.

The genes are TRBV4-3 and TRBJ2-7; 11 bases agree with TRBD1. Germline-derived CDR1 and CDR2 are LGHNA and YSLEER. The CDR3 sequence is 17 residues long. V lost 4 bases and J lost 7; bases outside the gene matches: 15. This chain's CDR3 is CASSLQIPGQGVEEQYF. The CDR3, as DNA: TGCGCCAGCAGCCTACAAATTCCGGGACAGGGGGTAGAAGAGCAGTACTTC.

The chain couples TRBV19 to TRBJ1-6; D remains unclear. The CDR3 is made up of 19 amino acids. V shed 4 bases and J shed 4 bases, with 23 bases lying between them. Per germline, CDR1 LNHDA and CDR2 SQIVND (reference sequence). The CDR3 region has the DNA TGTGCCAGTAGTAAGGAGGATGCGGTGGGCTGGGTGTATAATTCACCCCTCCACTTT. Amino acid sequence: CASSKEDAVGWVYNSPLHF.

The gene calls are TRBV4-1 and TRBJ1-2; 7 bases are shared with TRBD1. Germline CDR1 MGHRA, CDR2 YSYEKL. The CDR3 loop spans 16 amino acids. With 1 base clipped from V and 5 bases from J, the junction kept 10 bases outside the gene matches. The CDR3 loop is CASSQVTGEQRYGYTF. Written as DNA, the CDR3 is TGCGCCAGCAGCCAAGTAACAGGGGAGCAACGATATGGCTACACCTTC.

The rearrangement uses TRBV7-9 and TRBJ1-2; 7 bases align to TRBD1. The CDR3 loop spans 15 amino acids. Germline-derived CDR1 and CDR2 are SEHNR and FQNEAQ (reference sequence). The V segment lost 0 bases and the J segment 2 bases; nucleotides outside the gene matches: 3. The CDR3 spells CASSLAQGENYGYTF. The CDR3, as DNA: TGTGCCAGCAGCTTAGCCCAGGGGGAAAACTATGGCTACACCTTC.

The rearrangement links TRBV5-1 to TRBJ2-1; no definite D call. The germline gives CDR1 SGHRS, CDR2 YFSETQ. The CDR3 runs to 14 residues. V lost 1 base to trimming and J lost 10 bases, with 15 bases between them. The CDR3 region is CASSLNPGSGEQFF. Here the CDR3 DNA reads TGCGCCAGCAGCTTGAACCCCGGGTCCGGGGAGCAGTTCTTC.

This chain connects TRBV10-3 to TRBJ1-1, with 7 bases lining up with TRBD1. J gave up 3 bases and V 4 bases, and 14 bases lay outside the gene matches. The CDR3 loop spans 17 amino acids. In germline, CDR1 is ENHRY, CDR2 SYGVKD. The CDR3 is CAISGPYATGRDTEAFF. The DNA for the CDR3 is TGTGCCATCAGTGGACCATATGCGACAGGGAGGGACACTGAAGCTTTCTTT.

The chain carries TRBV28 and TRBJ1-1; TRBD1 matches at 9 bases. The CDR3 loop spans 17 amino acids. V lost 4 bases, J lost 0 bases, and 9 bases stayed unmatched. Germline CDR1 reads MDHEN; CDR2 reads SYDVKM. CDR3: CASSWGTGWTMNTEAFF. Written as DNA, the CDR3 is TGTGCCAGCAGTTGGGGGACAGGGTGGACCATGAACACTGAAGCTTTCTTT.